This entry describes one TCR beta chain. Which antigen it targets is not known. No quality values exist for individual bases; no much larger clone is one base distant. Including cysteine and phenylalanine, the CDR3 has 14 amino acids. Only CDR3 DNA remains: 42 bases, in frame from the first base. CDR1 and CDR2 (SGHRS, YFSETQ) derive from the germline V gene. Deletion took 6 bases off V and 6 bases off J, with a span of 17 bases between the germline ends. cDNA synthesis used template-switch 5'RACE with a primer carrying a 10-nucleotide random unique molecular identifier tagging each TCR transcript. Every sequencing run yielded over 190 million TCR-beta sequences covering 15-18 subjects. The RNeasy kit was used to extract total RNA. TCR-beta VDJ regions were amplified with primers for the TCR constant region and the 5'RACE anchor, using the KAPA Real-time Library Amplification kit. A first PCR added sample indexes and Illumina adaptors, after which a second PCR increased the library yield. After purification with Ampure beads, the TCR product of roughly 650 bp was size-selected on a 2% E-gel SizeSelection system. Before pooling, library quality was checked on a Bioanalyzer, concentration was measured with Qubit, and libraries were quantified with the Kapa Library Quantification kit. An Illumina HiSeq 2500 sequenced the libraries paired-end 2 x 150 bp. To increase sequence diversity, roughly 24-32% phiX was spiked into each library pool. Per the authors' processing: Quality-filtered reads were processed with the UMI-based MiGEC pipeline, and over 85% of raw TCR sequences were removed by the MiGEC pipeline during error correction. IMGT germline references were used for aligning VDJ genes, and each clonotype was defined as a unique CDR3 amino acid sequence together with its V-J genes. VDJtools evaluated clonal expansion, Shannon diversity and CDR3 relatedness (CalcPairwiseDistances, ClusterSamples); CLCbio workbench built phylogenetic trees. A clone was classed as expanded if it had 8 or more unique UMIs, a cutoff based on coefficient-of-variation modelling across technical triplicates. The raw public data were reprocessed by TCRdb itself: fastp quality trimming at Q25, MiXCR clonotype calling, in-frame beta chains only. Every CDR3 protein is listed once, alongside the most common genes and DNA of its rows. The V and J calls were not made by the authors but by TCRdb's processing. The sample includes around 46,000 distinct CDR3 sequences, with about 26% observed a single time. The ten largest clonotypes hold approximately 23% of the sample.

The entry originates in a study of neurological immune-mediated disorders (dated by TCRdb to between 2018 and 2020). Describing the broader study: The study compared peripheral blood TCR-beta repertoires of HTLV-I-associated myelopathy (HAM/TSP) patients, multiple sclerosis patients and healthy controls using UMI-based sequencing. Alongside PBMC samples, the set of more than 80 TCR-beta libraries contained longitudinal samples, technical triplicates, and paired CD4+ and CD8+ T-cell subsets that had been sorted. Of the approximately 66 subjects in the cohort, around 14 were HAM/TSP patients, approximately 34 were multiple sclerosis patients, and some 20 were healthy controls. The paper's findings and limits, for the study overall: The highest TCR clonal expansion was observed in HAM/TSP patients, whereas the lowest was observed in MS patients, even when compared with healthy controls. Across subjects, expanded clones never shared an identical CDR3 amino acid sequence, which suggests that the TCR-beta repertoires in every group were private.

Healthy controls were blood bank volunteers in Maryland, USA. Libraries from unsorted PBMCs were made from 2 million PBMCs kept in RNAlater at -80 degrees C until RNA extraction. Peripheral blood was subjected to Ficoll-Hypaque density gradient centrifugation to isolate PBMCs, which were then cryopreserved in liquid nitrogen. The V gene is TRBV5-1 and the J gene is TRBJ2-3, and perhaps TRBD2 as D gene, on 6 matching bases. This TCR was sampled from a woman aged 70-85 years in good health. Material: PBMCs. The CDR3 region: CASTTIPGRDTQYF. The bases read TGCGCCAGCACCACGATCCCGGGGAGGGATACGCAGTATTTT.